This T cell receptor beta chain is from a study of regulatory T cells in long-lasting Graves disease. In building TCR beta libraries, iRepertoire HTBI primers were used together with Arm-PCR of CDR3 regions. TCRdb redid the calling of the multiplex PCR reads with MiXCR, one entry per CDR3 protein. Counted here are about 340,000 distinct CDR3 sequences, roughly a fifth occurring once; the ten biggest clones make up around 30%. Regarding time point: persistent/refractory GD, antithyroid drugs over 5 years with positive TRAb. Extracted PBMC RNA gave rise to the TCR library. The germline CDR1 and CDR2 sequences are SGHVS and FNYEAQ. Trimming left V 1 base short and J 7 bases short, with 14 bases between. This CDR3 has 16 residues.

Sequencing was performed on peripheral blood mononuclear cells (PBMCs), taken when the disease was refractory, from a patient treated with antithyroid drugs. J is TRBJ1-6 and V is TRBV7-6; weak D call: TRBD1 (6 bases). The source of this sequence is a female donor with Graves disease. The DNA of the CDR3 is TGTGCCAGCAGCTTAGAATCTGGACAGATCAATTCACCCCTCCACTTT. Translation gives CASSLESGQINSPLHF.